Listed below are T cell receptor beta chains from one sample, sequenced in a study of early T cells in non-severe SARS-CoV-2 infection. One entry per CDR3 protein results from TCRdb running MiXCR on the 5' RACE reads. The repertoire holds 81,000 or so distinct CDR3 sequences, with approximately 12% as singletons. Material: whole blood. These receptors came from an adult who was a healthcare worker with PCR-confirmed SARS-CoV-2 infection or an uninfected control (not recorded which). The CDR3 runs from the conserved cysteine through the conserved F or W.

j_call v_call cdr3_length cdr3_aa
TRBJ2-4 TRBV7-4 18 CASSPHRSAGLAKNIQYF
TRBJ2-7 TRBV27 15 CASSLVFGQAYEQYF
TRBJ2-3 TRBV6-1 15 CASRLRDGLPGTQYF
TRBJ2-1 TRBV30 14 CAWSKGNEGNEQFF
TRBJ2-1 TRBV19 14 CASRREVSYNEQFF
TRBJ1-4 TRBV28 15 CASTVGTGDVEKLFF
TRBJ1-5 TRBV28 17 CASLLGQSAYSNQPQHF
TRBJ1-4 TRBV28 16 CASSPEAAGGGEKLFF
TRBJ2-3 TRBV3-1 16 CASSQPTGEGGDTQYF
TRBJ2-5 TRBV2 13 CASSLYREETQYF
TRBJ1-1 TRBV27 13 CASSSQGRTEAFF
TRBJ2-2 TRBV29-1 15 CSVEKTSGRTGELFF
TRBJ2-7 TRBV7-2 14 CASSRTSGGYEQYF
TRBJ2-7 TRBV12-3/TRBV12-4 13 CASSLSHSGGQYF
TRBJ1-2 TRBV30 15 CAWMGRGQANYGYTF
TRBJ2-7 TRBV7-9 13 CASSLAGAREQYF
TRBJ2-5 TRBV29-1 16 CSVERLGGGGQETQYF
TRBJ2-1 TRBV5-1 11 CASSLGVSQFF
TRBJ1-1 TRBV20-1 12 CSARAGNTEAFF
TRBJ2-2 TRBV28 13 CASSTPPTGELFF
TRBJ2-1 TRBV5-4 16 CASSPDLAGNYNEQFF
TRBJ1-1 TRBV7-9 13 CASSLDGPREAFF
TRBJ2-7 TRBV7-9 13 CAIRTSGRGEQYF
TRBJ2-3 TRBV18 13 CASSPSGADTQYF
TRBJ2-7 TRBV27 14 CASSPTSAKYEQYF
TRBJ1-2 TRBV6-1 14 CASSEDGGGYGYTF
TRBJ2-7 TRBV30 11 CAWSVGQEQYF
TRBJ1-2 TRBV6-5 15 CASSYSVRQPYGYTF
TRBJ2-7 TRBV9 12 CASSASDWEQYF
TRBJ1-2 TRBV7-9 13 CASSPTAESGYTF
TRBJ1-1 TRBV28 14 CASRWGGTGDEAFF
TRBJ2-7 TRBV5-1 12 CASSLVGDEQYF
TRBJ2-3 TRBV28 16 CASSLLAGGDTDTQYF
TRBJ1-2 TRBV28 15 CASSSGATGGYGYTF
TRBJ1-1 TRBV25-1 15 CASTLRQGPNTEAFF
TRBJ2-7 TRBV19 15 CASSTSHGRRYEQYF